This record looks at one TCR beta chain sequence and its context. Its antigen remains unknown. This entry belongs to a study of cytomegalovirus exposure and HLA in healthy donors. The data were produced by immunoSEQ multiplex PCR, yet TCRdb's version contains in-frame clones alone and is incomplete. This sample has 100,000 to 150,000 clones, with approximately 88% found just once. General study findings and limits: The investigators catalogued 150 to 200 TCR beta chains as cytomegalovirus-associated. According to a subsequent analysis, TCR clusters identified in the first cohort showed a tendency to co-occur across the approximately 120 validation repertoires.

V gave up 4 bases and J gave up 9 bases; unmatched junction bases: 10. The CDR3 has 15 residues. Germline CDR1 and CDR2: SGHTA and FQGNSA. The donors were part of the roughly 120-subject validation cohort, which stood apart from the roughly 670-subject first cohort. This receptor was identified in a woman aged 18-35 years in good health and CMV-seronegative. The chain is built from TRBV7-2 and TRBJ2-1; 9 nucleotides align to TRBD1. Sequenced sample: PBMCs. The CDR3: CASSSSGTGSSEQFF. In DNA form, the CDR3 reads TGTGCCAGCAGCTCCTCCGGGACAGGGTCCAGTGAGCAGTTCTTC. The full variable domain, its missing parts supplied by reference TRBV7-2 and TRBJ2-1, is GAGVSQSPSNKVTEKGKDVELRCDPISGHTALYWYRQSLGQGLEFLIYFQGNSAPDKSGLPSDRFSAERTGGSVSTLTIQRTQQEDSAVYLCASSSSGTGSSEQFFGPGTRLTVL.